The 10 T cell receptor gamma chains presented below share a single source sample, sequenced in a study of Vδ1+ human thymocytes. General study points: Thymic TRG and TRD repertoires appeared highly polyclonal.

These receptors' targets are unknown. RNA was extracted from the cells and then reverse transcribed. Pooled V-gene forward primers with one constant-region reverse primer generated the CDR3 amplicons by multiplex PCR. TCRdb re-called clones from the multiplex PCR reads using CATT. The sample shows roughly 30,000 gamma-chain clones, about a fifth of them seen only once. Sequenced input: Vdelta1+ gamma-delta thymocytes from the thymus. Sample subset: FACS-sorted CD3+ TCRalphabeta- TCRVdelta1+ TCRVdelta2- thymocytes. Receptor source: a boy younger than two who had congenital heart surgery.

Remarks on this clone: Other nucleotide sequences in the sample specify the same CDR3. The chain has TRGV4 and TRGJP1. This CDR3 region has 14 residues. The ends lost 5 bases at V and 0 bases at J; junction bases unmatched: 3. Germline CDR1 reads EGSTGY; CDR2 reads YDSYTSSV. In DNA, the CDR3 is TGTGCCACCTGGGTATATACCACTGGTTGGTTCAAGATATTT. Its translation is CATWVYTTGWFKIF.

The chain is built from TRGV9 and TRGJ1 or TRGJ2. V shed 3 bases, J shed 3 bases, and the junction held 5 bases outside the gene matches. The CDR3 runs to 13 residues. The V gene's germline CDR1 is GITISATS and CDR2 ISYDGTV (reference sequence). The CDR3 reads CALWETAYYKKLF. The DNA of the CDR3 is TGTGCCTTGTGGGAGACCGCTTATTATAAGAAACTCTTT.

Note on this clone: Other DNA sequences from this sample encode an identical CDR3 as well. The chain carries TRGV4 and TRGJ1 or TRGJ2. Looked up from germline, CDR1 is EGSTGY and CDR2 is YDSYTSSV. The V gene end was trimmed by 2 bases and the J gene end by 7 bases; junction bases not matched to a gene: 5. The CDR3 has 12 amino acids. The CDR3 region is CATWDEGYKKLF. CDR3 sequence (DNA): TGTGCCACCTGGGATGAAGGATATAAGAAACTCTTT.

This clone came up a few times. The chain recombines TRGV3 with TRGJ1 or TRGJ2. V lost 1 base to trimming and J lost 3 bases; unmatched junction nucleotides: 9. This CDR3 comprises 15 residues. The germline CDR1 and CDR2 sequences are VTNTFY and YDVSTARD (reference sequence). The CDR3 nucleotides read TGTGCCACCTGGGACAGACCGACGCGTTATTATAAGAAACTCTTT. Translated, it gives CATWDRPTRYYKKLF.

About this clone itself: This same CDR3 is encoded by further DNA sequences in the sample. The rearrangement uses TRGV9 and TRGJ1 or TRGJ2. Germline values: CDR1 GITISATS, CDR2 ISYDGTV (reference sequence). The CDR3 is made up of 13 amino acids. Germline trimming cut 1 base from V and 10 bases from J; bases unmatched to any gene: 10. CDR3 nucleotide sequence: TGTGCCTTGTGGGAGGTCCCAGGATTCAAGAAACTCTTT. Protein product: CALWEVPGFKKLF.

V is TRGV4 and J is TRGJ1 or TRGJ2. Germline trimming cut 0 bases from V and 5 bases from J; bases unmatched to any gene: 7. Germline CDR1 is EGSTGY and CDR2 is YDSYTSSV. The CDR3 length is 14 residues. DNA of the CDR3: TGTGCCACCTGGGATGGGCTTTTTGATTATAAGAAACTCTTT. This gives the protein CATWDGLFDYKKLF.

Comments on this clone: Other nucleotide sequences in the sample specify the same CDR3. J is TRGJ1 or TRGJ2 and V is TRGV5. V lost 0 bases to trimming and J lost 7 bases; unmatched junction nucleotides: 6. The CDR3 length is 13 residues. Looked up from germline, CDR1 is VINAFY and CDR2 is YDVSNSKD. CDR3 in amino acids: CATWDRPVYKKLF. The CDR3 bases are TGTGCCACCTGGGACAGGCCAGTCTATAAGAAACTCTTT.

This clone has just a few counts. The chain has TRGV5 and TRGJ1 or TRGJ2. Germline-derived CDR1 and CDR2 are VINAFY and YDVSNSKD. The CDR3 is 14 residues long. Trimming took 4 bases from V and 2 from J; bases not matched to a gene: 8. The CDR3 sequence is CATWDPSHYYKKLF. CDR3 nucleotide sequence: TGTGCCACCTGGGATCCGAGCCATTATTATAAGAAACTCTTT.

The chain carries TRGV5 and TRGJ1 or TRGJ2. The CDR3 runs to 11 residues. CDR1 is VINAFY and CDR2 is YDVSNSKD in the germline V gene. The J segment lost 10 bases and the V segment lost 3 bases, leaving 6 bases of the junction unmatched. In DNA, the CDR3 is TGTGCCACCTGGGACCAAGCCAAGAAACTCTTT. Translated: CATWDQAKKLF.

The chain joins TRGV9 to TRGJ1 or TRGJ2. The V segment lost 2 bases and the J segment 10 bases; nucleotides outside the gene matches: 11. The CDR3 consists of 13 residues. Germline lookup yields CDR1 GITISATS and CDR2 ISYDGTV (reference sequence). The CDR3 sequence: CALWEAAPWKKLF. The CDR3 bases are TGTGCCTTGTGGGAGGCCGCGCCGTGGAAGAAACTCTTT.